These T cell receptor beta chains were read from a single sample in a study of cytomegalovirus exposure and HLA in healthy donors. Sequencing used immunoSEQ multiplex PCR; TCRdb keeps in-frame clones, though not all of them. This table holds about 180,000 clones, under 80% found once. The sample consisted of PBMCs. These receptors all come from a woman in her twenties or thirties in good health and CMV-seropositive. CDR3s leave out the opening cysteine and the closing phenylalanine or tryptophan. The D gene is left open where the match is weak.

d_call j_call v_call cdr3_aa
TRBD2 TRBJ2-3 TRBV4-1 ASSPFGAGGTDTQY
. TRBJ2-7 TRBV6-5 ASSFDTKGEQY
TRBD2 TRBJ2-5 TRBV11-3 ASSFRDYEETQY
. TRBJ1-1 TRBV10-3 AIRARDKNTEAF
TRBD1 TRBJ1-4 TRBV4-1 ASSQSDRAEKLF
TRBD2 TRBJ2-5 TRBV5-4 ASTPGGSKETQY
. TRBJ2-2 TRBV7-9 ASSTGGRNTGELF
. TRBJ1-6 TRBV30 AWSDGGARFGSPLH
. TRBJ1-2 TRBV15 ATSSEGLNYGYT
TRBD2 TRBJ2-3 TRBV7-3 ASSLNGGETDTQY
. TRBJ2-7 TRBV9 ASSVSPTSLYEQY
. TRBJ2-7 TRBV6-5 ASSRDYEQY
. . TRBV4-1 ASSLTRARGYEQY
TRBD2 TRBJ2-5 TRBV9 ASSVGGSGGGQETQY
TRBD1 TRBJ1-2 TRBV7-2 ASSLVRAGTGTLNYGYT
. TRBJ2-2 TRBV7-9 ASSLAGDGELF
. TRBJ1-3 TRBV7-3 ASSLGNSGNTIY
TRBD2 TRBJ2-7 TRBV4-2 ASSHTSGGVYEQY
. TRBJ1-3 TRBV5-1 ASSLGAGNGNTIY
TRBD2 TRBJ2-1 TRBV7-2 ASSHSGTRRVNEQF
. TRBJ1-6 TRBV2 ASKVSVNNSPLH
TRBD1 TRBJ2-7 TRBV19 ASSETGTGATVQY
. TRBJ2-6 TRBV27 ASSLNINSGANVLT
. TRBJ2-4 TRBV4-3 ASSQDRGLDIQY
TRBD2 TRBJ2-1 TRBV4-3 ASSHPGRGGSYNEQF
. TRBJ1-2 TRBV6-4 ASSDREYGYT
. TRBJ1-5 TRBV28 ASWGGPGQPQH
. TRBJ1-1 TRBV5-6 ASSLPGGGNTEAF
TRBD1 TRBJ1-5 TRBV4-2 ASSLRQGDQPQH
. TRBJ1-5 TRBV18 ASSPLAGTASQPQH
TRBD2 TRBJ2-7 TRBV27 ASSFLPGTSGRAYEQY
. TRBJ1-4 TRBV6-6 ASETGGFGEKLF
. TRBJ2-7 TRBV4-3 ASSQSRVVTYEQY
. TRBJ1-6 TRBV5-4 ASSLADRRNSPLH
TRBD1 TRBJ1-4 TRBV28 ASRGTGGGEKLF
. TRBJ1-4 TRBV28 ASSLSGVREKLF
TRBD1 TRBJ1-2 TRBV2 ASSRVQGQGNYGYT
TRBD1 TRBJ2-7 TRBV6-1 ASSLYGTEGYEQY